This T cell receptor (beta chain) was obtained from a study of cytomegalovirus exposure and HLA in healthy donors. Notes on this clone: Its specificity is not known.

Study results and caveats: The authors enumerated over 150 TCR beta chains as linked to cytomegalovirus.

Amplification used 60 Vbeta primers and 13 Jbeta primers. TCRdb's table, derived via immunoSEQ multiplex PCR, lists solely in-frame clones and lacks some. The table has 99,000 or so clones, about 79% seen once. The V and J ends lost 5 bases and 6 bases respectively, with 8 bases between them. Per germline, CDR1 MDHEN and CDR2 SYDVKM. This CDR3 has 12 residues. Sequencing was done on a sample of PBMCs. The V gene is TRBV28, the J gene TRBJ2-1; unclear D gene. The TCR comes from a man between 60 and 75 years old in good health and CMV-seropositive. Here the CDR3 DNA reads TGTGCCAGCAGTCCCCATGTCAATGAGCAGTTCTTC. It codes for CASSPHVNEQFF.